This TCR beta chain emerged from a study of shared clonotypes between healthy human individuals. The CDR3 is 14 residues long. Germline CDR1 MGHDK, CDR2 SYGVNS. Samples underwent the assay at deep level. Sequencing used immunoSEQ multiplex PCR; TCRdb keeps in-frame clones, though not all of them. This table has about 2.2 million clones, about 94% appearing once. Naive CD8 isolation took CD45RO-negative cells positively selected for CCR7 and excluded terminally differentiated effector memory CD45RA+ cells. A note on this clone: Its antigen is still unknown.

Regarding the study as a whole: Sharing across four donors was highest in naive CD4 (roughly 5%) and lowest in memory CD8 (approximately 0.4%). Blood alone was sampled, and tissue repertoires likely differ.

Sequenced material: naive CD8+ T cells from PBMCs. The rearrangement joins TRBV25-1 to TRBJ2-5; TRBD1 aligns across 8 bases. The assigned J gene may be wrong: the sequence end matches TRBJ2-7 better. This receptor was identified in a man in his late teens or twenties in good health. Some clones in this sample may be carry-over from other donors' samples. The CDR3 here is CASSGGTGPYEQYF. The CDR3, as DNA: TGTGCCAGCAGTGGTGGGACAGGTCCCTACGAGCAGTACTTC.